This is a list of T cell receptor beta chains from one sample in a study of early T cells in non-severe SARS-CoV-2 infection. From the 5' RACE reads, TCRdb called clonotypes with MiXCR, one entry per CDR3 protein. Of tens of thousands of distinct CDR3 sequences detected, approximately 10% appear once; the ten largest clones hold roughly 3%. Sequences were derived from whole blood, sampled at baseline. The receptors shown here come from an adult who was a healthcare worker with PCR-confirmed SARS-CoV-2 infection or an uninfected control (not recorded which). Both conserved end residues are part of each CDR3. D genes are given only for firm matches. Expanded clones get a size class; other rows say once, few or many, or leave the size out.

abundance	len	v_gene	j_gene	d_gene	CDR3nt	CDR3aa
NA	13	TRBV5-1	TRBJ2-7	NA	TGCGCCAGCAGCTTAGACAGCCACTACGAGCAGTACTTC	CASSLDSHYEQYF
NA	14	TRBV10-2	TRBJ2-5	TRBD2	TGCGCCAGCCTAGCGGGGGGGAACCAAGAGACCCAGTACTTC	CASLAGGNQETQYF
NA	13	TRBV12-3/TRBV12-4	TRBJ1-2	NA	TGTGCCAGCACCCAGGGGCCTAACTATGGCTACACCTTC	CASTQGPNYGYTF
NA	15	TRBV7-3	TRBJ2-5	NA	TGTGCCAGCAGCAGAACGGCAACAGGGTGGGAGACCCAGTACTTC	CASSRTATGWETQYF
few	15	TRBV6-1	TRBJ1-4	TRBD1	TGTGCCAGCAGTGCCGGACAGGCAACTAATGAAAAACTGTTTTTT	CASSAGQATNEKLFF
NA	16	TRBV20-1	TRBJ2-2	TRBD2	TGCAGTGCTAGAGATCGGACTAGGAGGCACTCCGGGGAGCTGTTTTTT	CSARDRTRRHSGELFF
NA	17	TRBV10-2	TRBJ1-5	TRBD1	TGCGCCAGCAGTCCCGGGACAGGGGGCGCGAGCAATCAGCCCCAGCATTTT	CASSPGTGGASNQPQHF
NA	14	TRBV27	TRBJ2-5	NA	TGTGCCAGCAGACCGCGACGGTCGATAGAGACCCAGTACTTC	CASRPRRSIETQYF
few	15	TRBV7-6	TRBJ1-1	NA	TGTGCCAGCAGCTTTTTCACCAGGGGAGAGGCTGAAGCTTTCTTT	CASSFFTRGEAEAFF
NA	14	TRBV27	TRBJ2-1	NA	TGTGCCAGCATCCGGGTCCCGGGCTACAATGAGCAGTTCTTC	CASIRVPGYNEQFF
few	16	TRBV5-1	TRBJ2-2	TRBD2	TGCGCCAGTGATAGCGGGGGGTCGCTGAACACCGGGGAGCTGTTTTTT	CASDSGGSLNTGELFF
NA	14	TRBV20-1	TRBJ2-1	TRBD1	TGCAGTGCCCAAGACAGGGGCTCCTACAATGAGCAGTTCTTC	CSAQDRGSYNEQFF
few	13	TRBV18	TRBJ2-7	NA	TGTGCCAGCTCACCATTGGGAAGCTACGAGCAGTACTTC	CASSPLGSYEQYF
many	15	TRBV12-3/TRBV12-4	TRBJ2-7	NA	TGTGCCAGCAGCCTTAGCACGGCCAGCTCCTACGAGCAGTACTTC	CASSLSTASSYEQYF
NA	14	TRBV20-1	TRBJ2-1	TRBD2	TGCAGTGCTAGAGCCAGCGGGGATAGGAATGAGCAGTTCTTC	CSARASGDRNEQFF
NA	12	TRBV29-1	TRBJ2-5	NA	TGCAGCGTTGGTGGACTAAGGGAGACCCAGTACTTC	CSVGGLRETQYF
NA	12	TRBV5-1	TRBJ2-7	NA	TGCGCCAGCAGCTCCCGCTCCCGCGAGCAGTACTTC	CASSSRSREQYF
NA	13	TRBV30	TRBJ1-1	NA	TGTGCCTGGAGTGTTAATGCGAACACTGAAGCTTTCTTT	CAWSVNANTEAFF
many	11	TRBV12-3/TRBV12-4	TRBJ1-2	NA	TGTGCCAGCAGCTGGAGGGGGGGCTACACCTTC	CASSWRGGYTF
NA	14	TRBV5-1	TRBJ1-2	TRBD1	TGCGCCAGCAGCCCCGGGACAGGGGTCTTTGGCTACACCTTC	CASSPGTGVFGYTF
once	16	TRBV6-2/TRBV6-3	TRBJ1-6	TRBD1	TGTGCCAGCAGTTATCCTCGACAGGGTACTAATTCACCCCTCCACTTT	CASSYPRQGTNSPLHF
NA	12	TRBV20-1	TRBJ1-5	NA	TGCAGAACCAGGGGTAGCAATCAGCCCCAGCATTTT	CRTRGSNQPQHF
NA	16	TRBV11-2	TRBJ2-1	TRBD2	TGTGCCAGCAGCTTCTTTGCTAGCGGGGCCTACAATGAGCAGTTCTTC	CASSFFASGAYNEQFF
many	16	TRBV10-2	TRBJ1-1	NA	TGCGCCAGCAGTCCGGGACGCCGATCTGTGGGCACTGAAGCTTTCTTT	CASSPGRRSVGTEAFF
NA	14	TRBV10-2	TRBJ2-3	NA	TGCGCCAGCAGAGTTGAAAGGGGCACAGATACGCAGTATTTT	CASRVERGTDTQYF
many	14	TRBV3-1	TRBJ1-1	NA	TGTGCCAGCAGCCAAGATCCGCGGGTTACTGAAGCTTTCTTT	CASSQDPRVTEAFF
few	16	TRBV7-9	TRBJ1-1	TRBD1	TGTGCCAGCAGCTTAGGAAGGGGTACAGGGGGCACTGAAGCTTTCTTT	CASSLGRGTGGTEAFF
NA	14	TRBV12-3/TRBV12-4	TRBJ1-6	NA	TGTGCCACAGCCAGGGTCGTTGGCAATTCACCCCTCCACTTT	CATARVVGNSPLHF
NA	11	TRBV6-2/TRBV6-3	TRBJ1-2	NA	TGTGCCAGTAAGATAGAAGATGGCTACACCTTC	CASKIEDGYTF
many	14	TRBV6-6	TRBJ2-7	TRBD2	TGTGCCAGCAGTTACAGGCTAGCGGGGGGGGAGCAGTACTTC	CASSYRLAGGEQYF
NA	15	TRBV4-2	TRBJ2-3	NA	TGTGCCAGCAGCCAAGTCGGGGGCCTCACAGATACGCAGTATTTT	CASSQVGGLTDTQYF
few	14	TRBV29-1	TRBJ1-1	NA	TGCAGCGCTGCAAGGGACGTCCGGAACACTGAAGCTTTCTTT	CSAARDVRNTEAFF
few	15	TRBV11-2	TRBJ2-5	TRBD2	TGTGCCAGCAGTCATAGCGGGGGCAGACAAGAGACCCAGTACTTC	CASSHSGGRQETQYF
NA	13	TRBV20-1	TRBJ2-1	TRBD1	TGCAGTGCCAAACAGGGGGCGCTTAATGAGCAGTTCTTC	CSAKQGALNEQFF
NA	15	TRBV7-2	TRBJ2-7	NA	TGTGCCAGCAGCTTAGACTCAGGCAACTCCTACGAGCAGTACTTC	CASSLDSGNSYEQYF